This T cell receptor beta chain was identified during a study of identical twins. This clonotype was observed a few times. Its antigen is not identified. This CDR3 is built from 14 residues. V lost 7 bases, J lost 1 base, and 13 bases lay in between. Germline assignment: CDR1 SQVTM and CDR2 ANQGSEA. Each donor was a healthy Caucasian. Study-wide findings and caveats: Beta out-of-frame sequences displayed a weaker excess of sharing between twins.

A universal primer site came from template switching; cDNA carried unique molecular identifiers. TCRdb itself ran the 5' RACE reads through MiXCR, one entry per CDR3 protein. The table lists approximately 600,000 distinct CDR3 sequences, around 7.4% of them singletons. In addition, the sample was reused for a study of yellow fever vaccine responses in identical twins.

What was sequenced was PBMCs. This receptor was obtained from a woman between 18 and 29 years old in good health. This chain connects TRBV29-1 to TRBJ2-2, with D perhaps matching TRBD1 (6 bases). The CDR3 DNA reads as TGCAGCGCGCTTCCGGGACAGAACACCGGGGAGCTGTTTTTT. Its translation: CSALPGQNTGELFF.